The 14 T cell receptor beta chains presented below share a single source sample, sequenced in a study of blood T cell repertoires in COVID-19. Generated by immunoSEQ multiplex PCR, the TCRdb table keeps only in-frame clones and is missing some. The sample holds 70,000 to 75,000 clones; about four fifths are singletons and the top ten take roughly 20%. The source material was peripheral blood. These receptor sequences come from a woman aged 70 to 79 with acute or convalescent COVID-19.

This chain joins TRBV18 and TRBJ1-5; D unresolved. Germline V gene data show CDR1 as KGHSH and CDR2 as LQKENI. This CDR3 is built from 14 residues. The V end lost 6 bases, the J end lost 7 bases, and 16 bases lay between the germline ends. CDR3 sequence reads: CASSNNRREQPQHF. The CDR3 nucleotides read TGTGCCAGCTCTAATAACCGGAGGGAACAGCCCCAGCATTTT. Supplemented by reference TRBV18 and TRBJ1-5, the full variable domain reads NAGVMQNPRHLVRRRGQEARLRCSPMKGHSHVYWYRQLPEEGLKFMVYLQKENIIDESGMPKERFSAEFPKEGPSILRIQQVVRGDSAAYFCASSNNRREQPQHFGDGTRLSIL.

The CDR3 DNA sequence: TGTGCCAGCAGCTTATCTGGCGGGGTCTACTACAATGAGCAGTTCTTC. Translated: CASSLSGGVYYNEQFF. The V and J genes are TRBV11-2 and TRBJ2-1; possibly TRBD2 for D (6 bases). This CDR3 is built from 16 residues. The V end lost 2 bases, the J end lost 3 bases, and 14 bases lay between the germline ends. CDR1 SGHAT and CDR2 FQNNGV come from the germline V gene.

V usage is TRBV5-1 and J usage is TRBJ1-1; D is possibly TRBD1 (5 bases). The V end was cut by 4 bases, the J end by 0 bases, with 13 bases between. CDR1 is SGHRS, CDR2 YFSETQ, per germline. The CDR3 consists of 15 residues. The CDR3 region is CASSPRGTVNTEAFF. The CDR3 DNA reads as TGCGCCAGCAGCCCACGCGGGACGGTGAACACTGAAGCTTTCTTT. Complete variable domain (other parts from reference TRBV5-1 and TRBJ1-1): KAGVTQTPRYLIKTRGQQVTLSCSPISGHRSVSWYQQTPGQGLQFLFEYFSETQRNKGNFPGRFSGRQFSNSRSEMNVSTLELGDSALYLCASSPRGTVNTEAFFGQGTRLTVV.

This clone appeared a few times. J is TRBJ1-6 and V is TRBV12-3 or TRBV12-4; D is ambiguous. The CDR3 totals 13 residues. V was pared by 6 bases and J by 9 bases, with 12 bases between. The CDR3 region has the DNA TGTGCCAGCAGGTCTTATGGTAGTTCACCCCTCCACTTT. The encoded protein is CASRSYGSSPLHF.

This clone was detected only a few times. The chain uses TRBV30 and TRBJ2-2; possible D gene TRBD1, 5 bases. Deletions cut 4 bases from V and 8 bases from J, with 17 bases between. The CDR3 covers 14 residues. Germline CDR1 reads GTSNPN; CDR2 reads SVGIG (reference sequence). CDR3 DNA: TGTGCCTGGACTTACCTTACAGGACGGGGGGAGCTGTTTTTT. It encodes CAWTYLTGRGELFF.

The gene calls are TRBV6-6 and TRBJ2-7; a weak D match, TRBD1 (6 bases). V shed 7 bases and J shed 0 bases, with 13 bases lying between them. The CDR3 extends over 14 amino acids. Germline V gene lookup returns CDR1 MNHNY and CDR2 SVGAGI (reference sequence). The CDR3 DNA follows: TGTGCCAGCACCCGGACAGATGACTCCTACGAGCAGTACTTC. The encoded protein is CASTRTDDSYEQYF.

The chain carries TRBV7-9 and TRBJ2-3; 7 bases agree with TRBD2. Germline assignment: CDR1 SEHNR and CDR2 FQNEAQ (reference sequence). The CDR3 spans 15 residues. The V segment lost 5 bases and the J segment 4 bases; nucleotides outside the gene matches: 9. In DNA form, the CDR3 reads TGTGCCAGCAGCACCCTAGCGGTTCCCCCAGATACGCAGTATTTT. Residues: CASSTLAVPPDTQYF.

The rearrangement links TRBV10-3 to TRBJ2-5; the match to TRBD1 covers 12 bases. CDR3 length: 16 amino acids. The V segment lost 4 bases and the J segment 4 bases; nucleotides outside the gene matches: 7. CDR1 ENHRY and CDR2 SYGVKD come from the germline V gene. CDR3 in amino acids: CAISGTGDRGRETQYF. In nucleotides, the CDR3 is TGTGCCATCAGTGGCACGGGGGACAGGGGGCGAGAGACCCAGTACTTC.

The genes are TRBV10-3 and TRBJ1-1, with 9 nucleotides matching TRBD1. V shed 6 bases, J shed 3 bases, and the junction held 11 bases outside the gene matches. This CDR3 has 16 amino acids. Per the germline V gene, CDR1 is ENHRY and CDR2 is SYGVKD. The CDR3 DNA reads TGTGCCATCAGGCCAAACAGGGGGCAGGAGGACACTGAAGCTTTCTTT. Translating it yields CAIRPNRGQEDTEAFF.

This chain connects TRBV5-1 to TRBJ1-5; the match to TRBD1 covers 9 bases. Germline V gene sequence: CDR1 SGHRS, CDR2 YFSETQ. V shed 0 bases, J shed 4 bases, and the junction held 2 bases outside the gene matches. The CDR3 runs 15 residues. The CDR3 region has the DNA TGCGCCAGCAGCTTGGGGACAGGGGTAAATCAGCCCCAGCATTTT. Translation gives CASSLGTGVNQPQHF.

The rearrangement uses TRBV2 and TRBJ2-7, with D tentatively TRBD2 (6 bases). The CDR3 loop spans 13 amino acids. In germline, CDR1 is SNHLY, CDR2 FYNNEI. The V and J ends lost 7 bases and 5 bases respectively, with 15 bases between them. The CDR3 here is CASKGLPSHEQYF. The CDR3 bases are TGTGCCAGCAAGGGACTTCCGTCCCACGAGCAGTACTTC.

The chain uses TRBV5-1 and TRBJ2-7, with 10 bases lining up with TRBD2. This CDR3 comprises 15 residues. The ends lost 2 bases at V and 2 bases at J; junction bases unmatched: 4. Germline V lookup: CDR1 SGHRS, CDR2 YFSETQ. CDR3: CASSFQLAGTYEQYF. In DNA form, the CDR3 reads TGCGCCAGCAGCTTTCAACTAGCGGGGACCTACGAGCAGTACTTC.

This chain's CDR3 is CASTIRGVETQYF. In DNA, the CDR3 is TGTGCCAGCACCATCCGGGGGGTGGAGACCCAGTACTTC. The J gene is TRBJ2-5, the V gene TRBV11-2; 7 positions agree with TRBD2. Germline V gene data show CDR1 as SGHAT and CDR2 as FQNNGV. V dropped 7 bases and J dropped 5; count of bases not matched to a gene: 7. The CDR3 totals 13 residues.

The J gene is TRBJ1-2, the V gene TRBV3-1 (or the pseudogene TRBV3-2); 11 bases align to TRBD1. The CDR3 covers 15 residues. The germline CDR1 and CDR2 sequences are LGHDT and YNNKEL (reference sequence). The J segment lost 6 bases and the V segment lost 4 bases, leaving 7 bases of the junction unmatched. The CDR3 is CASSRLGQGGNGYTF. CDR3 nucleotide sequence: TGTGCCAGCAGCCGATTGGGACAGGGGGGGAATGGCTACACCTTC.